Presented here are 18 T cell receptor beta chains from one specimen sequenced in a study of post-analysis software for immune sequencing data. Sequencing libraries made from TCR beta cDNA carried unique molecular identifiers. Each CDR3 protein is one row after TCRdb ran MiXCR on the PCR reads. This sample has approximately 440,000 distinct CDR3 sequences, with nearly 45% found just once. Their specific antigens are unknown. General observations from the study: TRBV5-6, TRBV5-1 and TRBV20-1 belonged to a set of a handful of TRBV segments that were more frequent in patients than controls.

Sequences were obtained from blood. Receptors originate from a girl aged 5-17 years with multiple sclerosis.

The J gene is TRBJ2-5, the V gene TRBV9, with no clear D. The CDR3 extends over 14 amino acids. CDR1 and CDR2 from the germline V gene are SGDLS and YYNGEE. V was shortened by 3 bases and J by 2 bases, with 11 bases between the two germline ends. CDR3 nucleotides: TGTGCCAGCAGCGCCTTAGGAAAACAAGAGACCCAGTACTTC. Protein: CASSALGKQETQYF. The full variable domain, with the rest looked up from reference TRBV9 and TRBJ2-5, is DSGVTQTPKHLITATGQRVTLRCSPRSGDLSVYWYQQSLDQGLQFLIQYYNGEERAKGNILERFSAQQFPDLHSELNLSSLELGDSALYFCASSALGKQETQYFGPGTRLLVL.

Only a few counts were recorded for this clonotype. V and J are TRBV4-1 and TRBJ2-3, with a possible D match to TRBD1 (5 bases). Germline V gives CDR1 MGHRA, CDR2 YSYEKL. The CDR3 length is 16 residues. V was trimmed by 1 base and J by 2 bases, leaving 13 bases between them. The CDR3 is CASSQVVGATTDTQYF. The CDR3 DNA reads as TGCGCCAGCAGCCAAGTGGTAGGGGCGACCACAGATACGCAGTATTTT.

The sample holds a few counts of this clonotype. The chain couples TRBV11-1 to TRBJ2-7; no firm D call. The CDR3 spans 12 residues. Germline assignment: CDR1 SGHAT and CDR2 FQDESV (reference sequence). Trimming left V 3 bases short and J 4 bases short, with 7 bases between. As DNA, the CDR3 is TGTGCCAGCAGCTTGTTCAATTACGAGCAGTACTTC. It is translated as CASSLFNYEQYF.

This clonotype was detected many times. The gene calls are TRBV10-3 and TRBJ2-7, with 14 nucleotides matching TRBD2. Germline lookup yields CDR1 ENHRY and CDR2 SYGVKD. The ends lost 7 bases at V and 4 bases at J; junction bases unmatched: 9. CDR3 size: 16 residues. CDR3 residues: CAIKGTSGREGYEQYF. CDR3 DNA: TGTGCCATCAAAGGGACTAGCGGGAGAGAGGGTTACGAGCAGTACTTC.

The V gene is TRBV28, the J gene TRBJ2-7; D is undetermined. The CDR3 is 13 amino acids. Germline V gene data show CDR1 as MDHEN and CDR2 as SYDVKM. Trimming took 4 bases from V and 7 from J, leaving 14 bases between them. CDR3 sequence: CASSYTTPWEQYF. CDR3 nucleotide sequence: TGTGCCAGCAGTTATACGACACCCTGGGAGCAGTACTTC.

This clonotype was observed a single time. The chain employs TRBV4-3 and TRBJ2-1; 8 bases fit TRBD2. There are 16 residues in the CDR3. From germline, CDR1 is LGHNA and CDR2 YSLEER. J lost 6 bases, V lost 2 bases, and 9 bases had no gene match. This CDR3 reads CASSQTIAGYSNEQFF. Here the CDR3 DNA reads TGCGCCAGCAGCCAAACGATAGCGGGATATAGCAATGAGCAGTTCTTC.

CDR3 loop: CASSWVGAVGEQYF. CDR3 in DNA: TGTGCCAGCAGTTGGGTTGGGGCGGTAGGCGAGCAGTACTTC. The chain links TRBV6-5 to TRBJ2-7; TRBD1 might be the D (5 bases). V lost 4 bases and J lost 6, with 16 bases in between. From germline, CDR1 is MNHEY and CDR2 SVGAGI. CDR3 length: 14 amino acids.

DNA of the CDR3: TGTGCCAGCAGTTACTCGTCGACAGGAACTGAAGCTTTCTTT. It codes for CASSYSSTGTEAFF. The genes are TRBV6-5 and TRBJ1-1, with TRBD1 as a possible D gene (6 bases). CDR3 length: 14 amino acids. The germline V gene encodes CDR1 MNHEY and CDR2 SVGAGI. Trimming left V 0 bases short and J 5 bases short, with 10 bases between.

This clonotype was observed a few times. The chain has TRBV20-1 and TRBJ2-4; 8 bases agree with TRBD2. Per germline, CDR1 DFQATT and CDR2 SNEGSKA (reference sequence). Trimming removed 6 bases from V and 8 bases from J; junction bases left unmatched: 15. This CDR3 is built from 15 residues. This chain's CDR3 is CSAAPPSAGEDIQYF. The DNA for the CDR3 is TGCAGTGCCGCCCCCCCCTCAGCGGGGGAAGACATTCAGTACTTC.

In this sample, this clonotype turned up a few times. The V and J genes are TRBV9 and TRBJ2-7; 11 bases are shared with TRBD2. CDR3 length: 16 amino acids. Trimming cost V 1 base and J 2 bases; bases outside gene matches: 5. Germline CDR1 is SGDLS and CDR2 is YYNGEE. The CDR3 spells CASSVTSGSPTYEQYF. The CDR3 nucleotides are TGTGCCAGCAGCGTAACTAGCGGGAGTCCCACCTACGAGCAGTACTTC.

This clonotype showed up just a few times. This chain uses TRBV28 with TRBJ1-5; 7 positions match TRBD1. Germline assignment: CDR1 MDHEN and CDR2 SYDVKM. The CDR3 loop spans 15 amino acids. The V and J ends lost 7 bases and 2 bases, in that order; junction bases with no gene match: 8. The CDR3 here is CASTLWDSGNQPQHF. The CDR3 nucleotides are TGTGCCAGCACCTTATGGGACAGCGGCAATCAGCCCCAGCATTTT.

The CDR3 DNA reads as TGTGCCTGGAGTCCACCGGACAGGTCCTACGAGCAGTACTTC. This sequence encodes CAWSPPDRSYEQYF. The chain is built from TRBV30 and TRBJ2-7, with TRBD1 identical over 7 bases. V lost 2 bases to trimming and J lost 1 base; unmatched junction nucleotides: 5. Looked up from germline, CDR1 is GTSNPN and CDR2 is SVGIG (reference sequence). This CDR3 has 14 residues.

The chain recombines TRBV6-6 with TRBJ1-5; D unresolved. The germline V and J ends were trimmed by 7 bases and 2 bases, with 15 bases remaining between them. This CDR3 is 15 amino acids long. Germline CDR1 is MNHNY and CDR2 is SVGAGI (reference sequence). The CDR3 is CASIRSLEGNQPQHF. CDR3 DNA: TGTGCCAGCATACGGAGCCTGGAGGGCAATCAGCCCCAGCATTTT.

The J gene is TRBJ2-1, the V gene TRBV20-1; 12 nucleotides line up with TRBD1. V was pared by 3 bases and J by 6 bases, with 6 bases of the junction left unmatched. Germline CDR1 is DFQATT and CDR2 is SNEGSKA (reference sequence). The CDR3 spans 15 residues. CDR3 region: CSASDGTGGFNEQFF. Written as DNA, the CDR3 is TGCAGTGCTAGCGATGGGACAGGGGGCTTCAATGAGCAGTTCTTC.

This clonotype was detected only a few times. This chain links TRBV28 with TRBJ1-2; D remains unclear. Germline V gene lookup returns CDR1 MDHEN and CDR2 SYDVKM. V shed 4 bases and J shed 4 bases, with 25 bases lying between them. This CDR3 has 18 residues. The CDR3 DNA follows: TGTGCCAGCAGTTCCACATTAGACACTTCCTTTAGTTTCTATGGCTACACCTTC. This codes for CASSSTLDTSFSFYGYTF.

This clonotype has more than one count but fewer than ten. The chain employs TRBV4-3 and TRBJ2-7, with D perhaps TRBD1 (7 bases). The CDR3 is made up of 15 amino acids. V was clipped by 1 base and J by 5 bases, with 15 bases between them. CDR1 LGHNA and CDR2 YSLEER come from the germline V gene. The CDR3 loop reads CASSQGAGGKHEQYF. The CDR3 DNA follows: TGCGCCAGCAGCCAAGGAGCAGGGGGGAAACACGAGCAGTACTTC.

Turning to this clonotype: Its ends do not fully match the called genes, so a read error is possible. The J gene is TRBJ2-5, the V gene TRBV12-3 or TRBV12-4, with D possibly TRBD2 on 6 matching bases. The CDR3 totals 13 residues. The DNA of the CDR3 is TGTGCCAGCACTCAATCGGGGGTAGAGACCCGGTACTTC. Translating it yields CASTQSGVETRYF.

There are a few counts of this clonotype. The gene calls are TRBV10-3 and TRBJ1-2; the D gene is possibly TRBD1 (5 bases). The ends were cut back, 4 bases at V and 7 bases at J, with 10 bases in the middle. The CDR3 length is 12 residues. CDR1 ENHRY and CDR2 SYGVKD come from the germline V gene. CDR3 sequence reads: CAISVQGGGYTF. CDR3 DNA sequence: TGTGCCATCAGTGTGCAGGGAGGTGGCTACACCTTC.